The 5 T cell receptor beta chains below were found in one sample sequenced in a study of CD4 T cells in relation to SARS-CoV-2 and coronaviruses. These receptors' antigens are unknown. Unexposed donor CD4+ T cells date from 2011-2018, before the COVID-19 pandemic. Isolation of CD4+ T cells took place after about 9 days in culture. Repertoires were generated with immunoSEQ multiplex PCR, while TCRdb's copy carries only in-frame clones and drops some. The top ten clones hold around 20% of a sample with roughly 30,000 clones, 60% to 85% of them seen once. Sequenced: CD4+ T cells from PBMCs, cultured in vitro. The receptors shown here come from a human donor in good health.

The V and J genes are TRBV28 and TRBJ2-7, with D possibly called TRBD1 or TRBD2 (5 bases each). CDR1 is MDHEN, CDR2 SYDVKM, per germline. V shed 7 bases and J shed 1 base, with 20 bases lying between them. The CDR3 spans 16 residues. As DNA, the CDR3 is TGTGCCAGCATCCGAAGTCGGGGCCGAGGTTCCTACGAGCAGTACTTC. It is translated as CASIRSRGRGSYEQYF.

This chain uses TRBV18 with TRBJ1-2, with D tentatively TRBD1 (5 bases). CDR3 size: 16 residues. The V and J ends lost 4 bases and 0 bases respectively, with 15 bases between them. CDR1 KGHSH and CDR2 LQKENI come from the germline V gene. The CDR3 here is CASSLNRDGANYGYTF. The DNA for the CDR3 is TGTGCCAGCTCACTCAACCGGGACGGAGCTAACTATGGCTACACCTTC.

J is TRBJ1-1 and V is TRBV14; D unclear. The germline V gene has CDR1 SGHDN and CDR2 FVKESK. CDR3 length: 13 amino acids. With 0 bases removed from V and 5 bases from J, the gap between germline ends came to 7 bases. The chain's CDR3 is CASSQEWVTEAFF. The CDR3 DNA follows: TGTGCCAGCAGCCAAGAATGGGTGACTGAAGCTTTCTTT.

The CDR3 DNA follows: TGCGCCAGCAGCCAAGTAGGGAGCAATCAGCCCCAGCATTTT. Residues: CASSQVGSNQPQHF. This chain links TRBV4-3 with TRBJ1-5; no clear D gene. Germline CDR1 and CDR2: LGHNA and YSLEER. The CDR3 has 14 amino acids. V was pared by 1 base and J by 1 base, with 5 bases between.

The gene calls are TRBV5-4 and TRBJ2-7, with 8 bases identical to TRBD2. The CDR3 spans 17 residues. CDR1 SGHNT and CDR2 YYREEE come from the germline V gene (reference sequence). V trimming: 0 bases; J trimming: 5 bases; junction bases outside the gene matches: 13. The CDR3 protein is CASSLAGGLGKFDEQYF. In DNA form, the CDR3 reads TGTGCCAGCAGCTTGGCGGGGGGGCTTGGGAAGTTTGACGAGCAGTACTTC. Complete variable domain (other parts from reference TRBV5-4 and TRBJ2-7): ETGVTQSPTHLIKTRGQQVTLRCSSQSGHNTVSWYQQALGQGPQFIFQYYREEENGRGNFPPRFSGLQFPNYSSELNVNALELDDSALYLCASSLAGGLGKFDEQYFGPGTRLTVT.